This T cell receptor (beta chain) was observed in a study of T cell responses to AZD1222 COVID-19 vaccine (dated by TCRdb to the early 2020s). In the study overall: A total of approximately 250 trial participants underwent TCR sequencing, of whom roughly 210 had received two doses of AZD1222 and roughly 26 had received two doses of the MenACWY control vaccine. Enrollment into the trials was organized by age into subgroups of 18-55, 56-69 and 70-plus years, and those subgroups contained roughly 160, 29 and 62 TCR-sequenced participants, respectively.

Overall study outcomes, separate from this receptor: After two AZD1222 doses, both the breadth and the depth of spike-specific TCRs were significantly higher than at day 0 and than in MenACWY recipients. Because no day 14 peak-response samples were available, repertoires were characterized only after the peak T cell response. Participants were mostly white British, with more females than males. The authors suggested clonal diversity may have been underestimated. Conclusions about previously exposed vaccinees were limited because only a handful of AZD1222 recipients were SARS-CoV-2 seropositive at baseline. The 56-69-year group was small, and its depth increase did not reach significance, likely because of low power. Reportedly, close to half of the unique spike-specific TCRs recognized epitopes lying outside the regions that are mutated in the B.1.351 and B.1.1.7 variants. Vaccine-associated CD4 TCRs spanned the whole spike protein, with dominant responses in regions 160-218 and 743-854.

A note on this clone: It has no known antigen specificity. No base quality information exists; no much larger clone differs at one position.

What the time point label conveys for this sample: about 28 days (+/-7) after the second vaccine dose. AZD1222 recipients whose second dose came at about 4 weeks and those whose second dose came at about 12 weeks were combined into one group, since spike-specific TCR depth and breadth did not differ between the two schedules. The vaccinee samples were drawn from two UK trials, COV001 and COV002, one of which was a single-blind randomized controlled phase 2/3 trial testing AZD1222 (ChAdOx1 nCoV-19) in healthy adults. Trial participant PBMC samples were collected at day 0 and day 28 after the second dose for TCRbeta chain sequencing. The CDR3 regions of human TCRbeta chains were analyzed by immunosequencing. In the paper's pipeline: TCRs in the repertoires were compared against a reference library of SARS-CoV-2-specific TCRs that had been generated with the MIRA antigen-specificity platform. Breadth was defined as the fraction of unique TCRs that were SARS-CoV-2-associated. Depth was defined as the fraction of total T cells that were SARS-CoV-2-associated. Using the MIRA data, every spike-specific TCR was mapped to the spike region that the TCR reacted to and assigned to either a CD4 or a CD8 class. Log10-transformed breadth and depth values were compared by one-way ANOVA with Sidak's multiple comparisons tests. As stored in TCRdb, this immuneACCESS dataset retains in-frame rearrangements with V and J assigned. A fraction of the clones does not appear; measured against another copy, unresolved V genes explain less than half of the discrepancy, and the remainder lacks a known reason. V and J calls and clone size come straight from that table; D and trimming were deduced from the DNA. The sample has tens of thousands of clones on record, 86% of them singletons. The ten largest clones add up to about 7% of the sample.

CDR1 and CDR2, looked up from the germline V gene, are SGHTA and FQGTGA. The CDR3 runs 15 amino acids, cysteine and phenylalanine included. The only DNA kept is the CDR3, 45 bases in frame from the first base. V gives up 2 bases and J gives up 0 bases, and the segment between their germline ends measures 8 bases. This specimen was peripheral blood, taken 28 days after the second AZD1222 dose. The chain employs TRBV7-3 and TRBJ1-3, with the D gene not confidently named. The source of this sequence is an adult who received the AZD1222 COVID-19 vaccine. The nucleotide sequence reads TGTGCCAGCAGCTTATCGGGGAGCTCTGGAAACACCATATATTTT. Its protein product is CASSLSGSSGNTIYF.